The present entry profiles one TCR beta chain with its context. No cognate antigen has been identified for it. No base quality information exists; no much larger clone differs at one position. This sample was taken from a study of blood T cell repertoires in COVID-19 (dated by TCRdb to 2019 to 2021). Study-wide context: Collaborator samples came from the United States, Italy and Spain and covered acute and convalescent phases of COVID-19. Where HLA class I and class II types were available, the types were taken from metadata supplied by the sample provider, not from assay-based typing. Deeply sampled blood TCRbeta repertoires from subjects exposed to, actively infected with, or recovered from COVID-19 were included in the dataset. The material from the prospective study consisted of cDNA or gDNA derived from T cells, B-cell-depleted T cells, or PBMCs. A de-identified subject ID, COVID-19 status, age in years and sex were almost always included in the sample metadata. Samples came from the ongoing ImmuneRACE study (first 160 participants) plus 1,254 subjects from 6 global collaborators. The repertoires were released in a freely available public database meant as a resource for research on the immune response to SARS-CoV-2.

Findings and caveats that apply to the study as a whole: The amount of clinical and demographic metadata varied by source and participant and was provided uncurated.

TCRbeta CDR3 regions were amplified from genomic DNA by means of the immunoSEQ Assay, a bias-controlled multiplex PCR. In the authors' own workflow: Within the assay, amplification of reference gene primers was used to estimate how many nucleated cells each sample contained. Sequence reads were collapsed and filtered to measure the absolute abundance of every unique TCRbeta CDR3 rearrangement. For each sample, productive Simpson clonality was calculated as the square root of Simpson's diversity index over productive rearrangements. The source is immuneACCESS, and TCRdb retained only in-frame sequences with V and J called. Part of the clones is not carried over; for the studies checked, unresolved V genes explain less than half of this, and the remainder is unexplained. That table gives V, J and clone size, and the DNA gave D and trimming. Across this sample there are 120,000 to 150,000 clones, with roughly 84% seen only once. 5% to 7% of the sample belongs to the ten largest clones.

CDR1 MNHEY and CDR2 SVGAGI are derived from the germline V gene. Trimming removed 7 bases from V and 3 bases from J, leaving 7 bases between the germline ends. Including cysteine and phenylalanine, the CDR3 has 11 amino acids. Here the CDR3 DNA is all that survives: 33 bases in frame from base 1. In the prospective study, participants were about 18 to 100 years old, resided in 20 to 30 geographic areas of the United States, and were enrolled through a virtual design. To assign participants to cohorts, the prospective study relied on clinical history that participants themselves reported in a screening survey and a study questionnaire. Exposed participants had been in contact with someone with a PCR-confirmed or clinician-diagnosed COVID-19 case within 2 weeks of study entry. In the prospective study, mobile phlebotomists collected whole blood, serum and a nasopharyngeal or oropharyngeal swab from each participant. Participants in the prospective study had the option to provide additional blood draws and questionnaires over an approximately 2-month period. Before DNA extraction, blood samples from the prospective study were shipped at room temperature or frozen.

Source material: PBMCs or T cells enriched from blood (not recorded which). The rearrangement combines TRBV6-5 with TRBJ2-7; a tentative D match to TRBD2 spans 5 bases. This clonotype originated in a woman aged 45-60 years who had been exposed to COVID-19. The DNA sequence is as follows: TGTGCCAGCATCGGGGTCTACGAGCAGTACTTC. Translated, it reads CASIGVYEQYF.